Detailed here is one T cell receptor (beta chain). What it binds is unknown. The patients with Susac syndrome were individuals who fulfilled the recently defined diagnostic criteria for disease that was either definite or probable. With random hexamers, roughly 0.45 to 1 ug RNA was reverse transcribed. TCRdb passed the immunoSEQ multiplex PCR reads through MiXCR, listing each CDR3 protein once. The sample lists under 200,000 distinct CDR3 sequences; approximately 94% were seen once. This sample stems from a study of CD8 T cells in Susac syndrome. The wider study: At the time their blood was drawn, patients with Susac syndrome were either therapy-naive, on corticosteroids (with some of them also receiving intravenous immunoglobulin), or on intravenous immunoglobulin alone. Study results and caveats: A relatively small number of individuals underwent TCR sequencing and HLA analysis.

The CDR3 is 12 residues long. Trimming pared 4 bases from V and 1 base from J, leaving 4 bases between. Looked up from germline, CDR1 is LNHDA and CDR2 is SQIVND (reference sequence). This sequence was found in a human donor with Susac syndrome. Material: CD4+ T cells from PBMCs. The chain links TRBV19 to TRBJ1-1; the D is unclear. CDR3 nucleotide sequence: TGTGCCAGTAGTAGACCGAACACTGAAGCTTTCTTT. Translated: CASSRPNTEAFF.